These 29 T cell receptor beta chains were all obtained from the same sample, sequenced in a study of blood T cells in healthy people across ages. With a J-beta primer mix and a sample-barcoded 5' primer, a second PCR ran roughly 6 to 12 cycles. MiXCR, run by TCRdb on the 5' RACE reads, gives a single entry per CDR3 protein. The sample shows 1.2 million to 1.5 million distinct CDR3 sequences, approximately 59% of them seen only once. The sample consisted of blood. These receptor sequences come from a man aged 18 to 35 in good health.

V gene TRBV4-3 combines with J gene TRBJ2-1, with 13 bases aligning to TRBD2. This CDR3 comprises 15 residues. V shed 3 bases and J 12 bases; nucleotides not matched to a gene: 8. Looked up from germline, CDR1 is LGHNA and CDR2 is YSLEER. The CDR3 region is CASSQRRTSGSWQFF. Here the CDR3 DNA reads TGCGCCAGCAGCCAGAGGAGGACTAGCGGGAGTTGGCAGTTCTTC.

The chain has TRBV27 and TRBJ2-2; TRBD2 agrees at 7 bases. CDR3 length: 13 amino acids. Trimming cost V 6 bases and J 5 bases; bases outside gene matches: 3. Looked up from germline, CDR1 is MNHEY and CDR2 is SMNVEV (reference sequence). CDR3 DNA: TGTGCCAGCAGGGGAGGGCGGACCGGGGAGCTGTTTTTT. Translating it yields CASRGGRTGELFF.

The chain recombines TRBV11-2 with TRBJ1-2; 9 bases align to TRBD1. Germline trimming cut 2 bases from V and 6 bases from J; bases unmatched to any gene: 4. Per the germline V gene, CDR1 is SGHAT and CDR2 is FQNNGV. The CDR3 has 14 residues. CDR3 bases: TGTGCCAGCAGCTTAAGTCGGACAGGGGATGGCTACACCTTC. Translating it yields CASSLSRTGDGYTF.

This chain links TRBV2 with TRBJ2-7, with a tentative D call TRBD2 (6 bases). V lost 4 bases to trimming and J lost 2 bases, with 18 bases between them. This CDR3 comprises 16 residues. Germline CDR1 is SNHLY and CDR2 is FYNNEI. The CDR3 region has the DNA TGTGCCAGCAGTGGGGGACTGATCACTAGCACCTACGAGCAGTACTTC. Translation: CASSGGLITSTYEQYF.

The chain joins TRBV7-2 to TRBJ1-1, with no clear D. This CDR3 region has 12 residues. V dropped 5 bases and J dropped 1 base, with 5 bases sitting between them. The germline CDR1 and CDR2 sequences are SGHTA and FQGNSA. CDR3 DNA: TGTGCCAGCAGCCACACGAACACTGAAGCTTTCTTT. As protein: CASSHTNTEAFF.

The gene calls are TRBV6-2 or TRBV6-3 and TRBJ1-2; D may be TRBD1 (5 bases). The CDR3 is 17 residues long. Trimming shortened V by 0 bases and J by 2 bases, and 16 bases separated the two germline ends. The V gene's germline CDR1 is MNHEY and CDR2 SVGEGT. The CDR3 bases are TGTGCCAGCAGTTACTCTTTCGGGACGCCGGAAAACTATGGCTACACCTTC. Translated: CASSYSFGTPENYGYTF.

V usage is TRBV2 and J usage is TRBJ1-4, with 8 bases identical to TRBD1. The CDR3 totals 14 residues. Germline V gene lookup returns CDR1 SNHLY and CDR2 FYNNEI. J gave up 2 bases and V 7 bases, and 3 bases lay outside the gene matches. The CDR3 loop reads CASIPGGTNEKLFF. CDR3 bases: TGTGCCAGCATACCAGGGGGCACTAATGAAAAACTGTTTTTT.

This chain joins TRBV10-2 and TRBJ2-7, with 9 bases identical to TRBD2. The CDR3 is 15 amino acids. Germline V CDR1 and CDR2: WSHSY, SAAADI. The ends lost 8 bases at V and 1 base at J; junction bases unmatched: 9. CDR3 protein: CASSISGSISYEQYF. The CDR3 DNA sequence: TGCGCCAGCTCGATTAGCGGGAGCATATCCTACGAGCAGTACTTC.

J is TRBJ2-1 and V is TRBV14, with D hard to call. CDR1 SGHDN and CDR2 FVKESK come from the germline V gene. V was cut by 0 bases and J by 8 bases, with 11 bases left in between. The CDR3 sequence is 14 residues long. CDR3 in amino acids: CASSQEVDWDEQFF. The CDR3 region has the DNA TGTGCCAGCAGCCAAGAGGTCGATTGGGATGAGCAGTTCTTC.

This clonotype showed up just once. The chain recombines TRBV20-1 with TRBJ2-2; the D gene could be TRBD1 or TRBD2 (6 bases each). The germline V and J ends were trimmed by 3 bases and 3 bases, with 11 bases remaining between them. Germline V CDR1 and CDR2: DFQATT, SNEGSKA (reference sequence). The CDR3 extends over 14 amino acids. As DNA, the CDR3 is TGCAGTGCTAGCGGGGGCAAGTACACCGGGGAGCTGTTTTTT. This sequence encodes CSASGGKYTGELFF.

The gene calls are TRBV20-1 and TRBJ2-1; D remains ambiguous. The J call is uncertain, as TRBJ2-7 better fits the DNA end. CDR1 and CDR2 from the germline V gene are DFQATT and SNEGSKA (reference sequence). The CDR3 has 14 amino acids. The CDR3 sequence: CSAPEALSYNEQYF. Here the CDR3 DNA reads TGCAGTGCCCCCGAGGCTCTATCCTACAATGAGCAGTACTTC.

The CDR3 here is CASSASWTDTQYF. The CDR3 DNA reads as TGTGCCAGCTCGGCTAGCTGGACAGATACGCAGTATTTT. The V call is TRBV7-2, the J call TRBJ2-3; the D gene is possibly TRBD2 (5 bases). This CDR3 region has 13 residues. V shed 8 bases and J shed 3 bases, with 12 bases lying between them. Germline CDR1 and CDR2: SGHTA and FQGNSA.

This rearrangement joins TRBV5-1 to TRBJ2-1, with TRBD2 as a possible D gene (6 bases). Trimming took off 7 bases at V and 4 bases at J, with 18 bases between the two ends. The CDR3 runs to 15 residues. CDR1 and CDR2 from the germline V gene are SGHRS and YFSETQ. CDR3 coding DNA: TGCGCCAGCCGCGCCGGAGTAGCGGTATACAATGAGCAGTTCTTC. It encodes CASRAGVAVYNEQFF. The full variable domain, with the rest looked up from reference TRBV5-1 and TRBJ2-1, is KAGVTQTPRYLIKTRGQQVTLSCSPISGHRSVSWYQQTPGQGLQFLFEYFSETQRNKGNFPGRFSGRQFSNSRSEMNVSTLELGDSALYLCASRAGVAVYNEQFFGPGTRLTVL.

The CDR3: CASNRDGYYEQYF. Written as DNA, the CDR3 is TGTGCCAGCAACCGGGACGGATATTACGAGCAGTACTTC. V is TRBV6-2 or TRBV6-3 and J is TRBJ2-5; TRBD1 or TRBD2 may be the D gene (5 bases each). The J call may be in error: the DNA end matches TRBJ2-7 better. The CDR3 is made up of 13 amino acids. Per the germline V gene, CDR1 is MNHEY and CDR2 is SVGEGT.

The chain uses TRBV7-9 and TRBJ1-2; D might be TRBD1 (6 bases). V lost 5 bases, J lost 4 bases, and 14 bases lay in between. The CDR3 is made up of 14 amino acids. Germline assignment: CDR1 SEHNR and CDR2 FQNEAQ (reference sequence). The CDR3 bases are TGTGCCAGCAGCCAGGACAGAGCATCCTATGGCTACACCTTC. Residues: CASSQDRASYGYTF.

The chain carries TRBV29-1 and TRBJ2-2, with 12 bases that match TRBD1. The CDR3 extends over 17 amino acids. The germline V gene has CDR1 SQVTM and CDR2 ANQGSEA. J was trimmed by 3 bases and V by 6 bases; bases with no gene match: 11. In DNA, the CDR3 is TGCAGCGTCTCCGGGACAGGGGGCAGGTCGGACACCGGGGAGCTGTTTTTT. Protein sequence: CSVSGTGGRSDTGELFF.

A few counts support this clonotype. This rearrangement joins TRBV4-3 to TRBJ2-3; D remains unclear. CDR3 size: 16 residues. The V end lost 1 base, the J end lost 1 base, and 12 bases lay between the germline ends. Germline-derived CDR1 and CDR2 are LGHNA and YSLEER. This chain's CDR3 is CASSQGVGSGTDTQYF. DNA of the CDR3: TGCGCCAGCAGCCAAGGAGTCGGTAGTGGCACAGATACGCAGTATTTT.

V gene TRBV5-1 combines with J gene TRBJ2-7; 14 nucleotides align to TRBD2. This CDR3 has 17 residues. CDR1 is SGHRS and CDR2 is YFSETQ in the germline V gene. After removal of 4 bases from V and 4 bases from J, the junction contained 10 bases not matched to a gene. The CDR3 here is CASSEGLAGVTLYEQYF. The DNA of the CDR3 is TGCGCCAGCAGCGAGGGACTAGCGGGAGTTACGTTATACGAGCAGTACTTC.

V usage is TRBV29-1 and J usage is TRBJ2-5; D is possibly TRBD1 or TRBD2 (5 bases each). The germline gives CDR1 SQVTM, CDR2 ANQGSEA. V dropped 2 bases and J dropped 2 bases, with 21 bases sitting between them. CDR3 length: 17 amino acids. The CDR3: CSVELGDHLAGQETQYF. As DNA, the CDR3 is TGCAGCGTTGAATTGGGGGATCATTTAGCAGGGCAAGAGACCCAGTACTTC.

The rearrangement joins TRBV12-3 or TRBV12-4 to TRBJ1-4; D not certain. V lost 7 bases to trimming and J lost 12 bases, with 12 bases between them. The CDR3 loop spans 11 amino acids. Here the CDR3 reads CASTSLGQLFF. In DNA form, the CDR3 reads TGTGCCAGCACCTCCCTCGGGCAACTGTTTTTT.

This clonotype came up a few times. The CDR3 coding sequence is TGTGCCAGCAGCCCCGGTTATAATTCACCCCTCCACTTT. Its translation is CASSPGYNSPLHF. The chain links TRBV3-1 to TRBJ1-6, with D hard to call. The V end lost 4 bases, the J end lost 4 bases, and 5 bases lay between the germline ends. The CDR3 spans 13 residues. Germline V gene lookup returns CDR1 LGHDT and CDR2 YNNKEL (reference sequence).

This clonotype came up a few times. The rearrangement uses TRBV4-3 and TRBJ2-3; D might be TRBD1 or TRBD2, each matching 7 bases. The V gene lost 4 bases and the J gene lost 1 base, with 15 bases spanning the gap. The CDR3 sequence is 16 residues long. The germline V gene encodes CDR1 LGHNA and CDR2 YSLEER. CDR3 coding DNA: TGCGCCAGCAGCCCCGACGCAGGGGGGGGCACAGATACGCAGTATTTT. It specifies CASSPDAGGGTDTQYF.

V gene TRBV3-1 combines with J gene TRBJ2-3; D may be TRBD2 (6 bases). V lost 0 bases and J lost 3, with 13 bases in between. The V gene's germline CDR1 is LGHDT and CDR2 YNNKEL (reference sequence). The CDR3 has 16 residues. As DNA, the CDR3 is TGTGCCAGCAGCCAAGATGGGGGACTGGAAACAGATACGCAGTATTTT. Amino acids: CASSQDGGLETDTQYF.

This clonotype occurred a few times. The chain's CDR3 is CSASGGREEQYF. Here the CDR3 DNA reads TGCAGTGCTAGCGGCGGAAGGGAAGAGCAGTACTTC. The chain employs TRBV20-1 and TRBJ2-7; D is undetermined. The CDR3 covers 12 residues. Germline V gives CDR1 DFQATT, CDR2 SNEGSKA (reference sequence). Trimming removed 3 bases at V and 7 bases at J, with 13 bases between.

The chain is built from TRBV4-3 and TRBJ2-7; possible D gene TRBD1, 6 bases. Germline assignment: CDR1 LGHNA and CDR2 YSLEER. The CDR3 is made up of 16 amino acids. Trimming left V 4 bases short and J 3 bases short, with 19 bases between. The CDR3 spells CASSPQTGPDFYEQYF. In nucleotides, the CDR3 is TGCGCCAGCAGCCCGCAAACAGGGCCCGACTTCTACGAGCAGTACTTC.

The chain combines TRBV4-3 with TRBJ1-5; D possibly corresponds to TRBD1 (6 bases). CDR1 is LGHNA, CDR2 YSLEER, per germline. CDR3 length: 17 residues. Trimming took off 0 bases at V and 0 bases at J, with 12 bases between the two ends. CDR3 protein: CASSQEVRGYSNQPQHF. The DNA of the CDR3 is TGCGCCAGCAGCCAAGAGGTGAGGGGGTATAGCAATCAGCCCCAGCATTTT.

The chain employs TRBV4-3 and TRBJ1-5; unclear D gene. The CDR3 loop spans 16 amino acids. V was cut by 2 bases and J by 8 bases, with 19 bases left in between. Germline V CDR1 and CDR2: LGHNA, YSLEER. The CDR3 spells CASSQNRASYGEPQHF. CDR3 sequence (DNA): TGCGCCAGCAGCCAAAACCGGGCCTCCTACGGAGAGCCCCAGCATTTT.

This clonotype was counted a few times. The chain couples TRBV10-3 to TRBJ1-2; 7 bases map to TRBD1. The V and J ends lost 4 bases and 3 bases, in that order; junction bases with no gene match: 5. The CDR3 totals 14 residues. Germline V gene data show CDR1 as ENHRY and CDR2 as SYGVKD. In DNA, the CDR3 is TGTGCCATCAGTGGCTCTGGGACAGACTATGGCTACACCTTC. Translating it yields CAISGSGTDYGYTF.

This chain connects TRBV29-1 to TRBJ1-5; 9 positions agree with TRBD1. The germline gives CDR1 SQVTM, CDR2 ANQGSEA. The CDR3 is made up of 14 amino acids. V dropped 7 bases and J dropped 2; count of bases not matched to a gene: 6. The DNA for the CDR3 is TGCAGCGCAGTGACAGGGGGGGGCAATCAGCCCCAGCATTTT. This codes for CSAVTGGGNQPQHF.